Listed below are T cell receptor beta chains from one sample, sequenced in a study of T cell changes during pregnancy in multiple sclerosis. Here immunoSEQ multiplex PCR was the method, and the copy in TCRdb shows in-frame clones only, minus some. Of approximately 90,000 clones listed, 75% to 95% are singletons. The sequencing here drew on peripheral blood, taken before pregnancy. The receptors shown here come from a female donor with multiple sclerosis, enrolled in a pregnancy study. Each CDR3 is given with its conserved first and last residue. Each record gives: J gene, CDR3 length, clone size, D gene, V gene, CDR3 protein, CDR3 DNA. D genes are given only for firm matches. Some rows mark clone size as missing; the rest say once, few, many or name a class of expanded clone.

>TRBJ2-5|11|.|.|TRBV11-2
CASSLKETQYF
TGTGCCAGCAGCCTAAAAGAGACCCAGTACTTC
>TRBJ2-1|15|.|.|TRBV27
CASTPRQASYNEQFF
TGTGCCAGCACCCCGCGCCAGGCCTCCTACAATGAGCAGTTCTTC
>TRBJ2-5|13|once|.|TRBV5-1
CASSPDARKTQYF
TGCGCCAGCAGCCCTGACGCCAGGAAGACCCAGTACTTC
>TRBJ2-7|11|.|.|TRBV20-1
CSARDTYEQYF
TGCAGTGCTAGGGACACCTACGAGCAGTACTTC
>TRBJ1-1|15|.|.|TRBV15
CATAQSPRMNTEAFF
TGTGCCACCGCACAGAGCCCTCGTATGAACACTGAAGCTTTCTTT
>TRBJ2-3|16|few|TRBD2|TRBV5-1
CASSLSLAGGQDTQYF
TGCGCCAGCAGCTTGAGCCTAGCGGGAGGACAAGATACGCAGTATTTT
>TRBJ2-5|11|.|TRBD2|TRBV29-1
CSASGGETQYF
TGCAGTGCCTCGGGGGGAGAGACCCAGTACTTC
>TRBJ1-2|12|.|.|TRBV7-2
CASSPVAYGYTF
TGTGCCAGCAGCCCAGTGGCCTATGGCTACACCTTC
>TRBJ1-1|13|.|.|TRBV18
CASSQGLDTEAFF
TGTGCCAGCTCCCAGGGGCTTGACACTGAAGCTTTCTTT
>TRBJ2-1|14|.|TRBD2|TRBV7-3
CASSSGLGHNEQFF
TGTGCCAGCAGCTCGGGACTAGGGCACAATGAGCAGTTCTTC
>TRBJ2-1|13|.|TRBD1|TRBV19
CASSVTGQGEQFF
TGTGCCAGTAGTGTGACAGGGCAGGGTGAGCAGTTCTTC
>TRBJ2-2|16|.|.|TRBV5-1
CASSLQGSSNTGELFF
TGCGCCAGCAGCTTACAGGGCTCTTCGAACACCGGGGAGCTGTTTTTT
>TRBJ2-5|15|once|TRBD1|TRBV28
CASSRDRAGQETQYF
TGTGCCAGCAGCCGGGACAGGGCGGGACAAGAGACCCAGTACTTC
>TRBJ2-7|16|.|TRBD2|TRBV4-2
CASSQDGASGSYEQYF
TGTGCCAGCAGCCAAGATGGGGCTAGCGGTTCCTACGAGCAGTACTTC
>TRBJ1-1|17|few|.|TRBV6-1
CASSDNIFQGVNTEAFF
TGTGCCAGCAGTGATAACATTTTTCAGGGTGTGAACACTGAAGCTTTCTTT
>TRBJ2-5|15|.|TRBD1|TRBV14
CASSPTGGLRETQYF
TGTGCCAGCAGCCCGACAGGGGGCTTAAGAGAGACCCAGTACTTC
>TRBJ2-7|16|.|.|TRBV7-8
CASSLPTGEGSYEQYF
TGTGCCAGCAGCTTACCTACGGGTGAGGGATCCTACGAGCAGTACTTC
>TRBJ2-3|14|.|TRBD1|TRBV15
CATSLDRGLDTQYF
TGTGCCACCAGCTTGGACAGGGGGCTTGATACGCAGTATTTT
>TRBJ2-5|18|once|.|TRBV15
CATSRDPLLANLQETQYF
TGTGCCACCAGCAGAGATCCCTTATTAGCGAATCTCCAAGAGACCCAGTACTTC
>TRBJ2-7|11|few|.|TRBV4-2
CASSLSYEQYF
TGTGCCAGCAGCTTATCCTACGAGCAGTACTTC
>TRBJ2-1|14|.|TRBD1|TRBV14
CASSQDRGWNEQFF
TGTGCCAGCAGCCAAGACAGGGGGTGGAATGAGCAGTTCTTC
>TRBJ2-7|15|.|.|TRBV7-3
CASSLTGHPEDQQYF
TGTGCCAGCAGCTTAACGGGCCACCCTGAAGATCAGCAGTACTTC
>TRBJ2-7|14|.|TRBD1|TRBV6-5
CASSYSDRGYEQYF
TGTGCCAGCAGTTACTCGGACAGGGGATACGAGCAGTACTTC
>TRBJ1-1|14|.|.|TRBV11-2
CASSLVGGGTEAFF
TGTGCCAGCAGCTTAGTAGGGGGTGGGACTGAAGCTTTCTTT
>TRBJ2-7|15|.|.|TRBV5-1
CATSPGNSGSYEQYF
TGCGCCACCAGCCCAGGGAACTCAGGGTCCTACGAGCAGTACTTC
>TRBJ2-7|11|.|.|TRBV28
CASGSGYEQYF
TGTGCCAGCGGGTCGGGTTACGAGCAGTACTTC
>TRBJ2-6|12|.|.|TRBV2
CASRAGANVLTF
TGTGCCAGCAGAGCCGGGGCCAACGTCCTGACTTTC
>TRBJ2-1|18|.|TRBD2|TRBV29-1
CSVAVRASGVSTVNEQFF
TGCAGCGTGGCCGTCCGAGCTAGCGGTGTCTCGACCGTTAATGAGCAGTTCTTC
>TRBJ2-6|17|.|TRBD1|TRBV9
CASSAGQALSGANVLTF
TGTGCCAGCAGCGCGGGACAGGCCCTCTCTGGGGCCAACGTCCTGACTTTC
>TRBJ2-3|15|.|TRBD1|TRBV7-6
CASSSLQGTTDTQYF
TGTGCCAGCAGCTCATTACAGGGGACCACAGATACGCAGTATTTT
>TRBJ2-2|12|.|.|TRBV5-1
CASSPGGPGLFF
TGCGCCAGCAGCCCCGGGGGTCCCGGGCTGTTTTTT
>TRBJ1-4|14|.|TRBD1|TRBV7-9
CASSRDRGFSGLFF
TGTGCCAGCAGCCGGGACAGGGGATTCTCGGGACTGTTTTTT
>TRBJ1-2|14|.|.|TRBV15
CATSRSREDYGYTF
TGTGCCACCAGCAGATCGAGGGAGGACTATGGCTACACCTTC
>TRBJ2-7|13|.|.|TRBV27
CASSDREEAEQYF
TGTGCCAGCAGCGACAGGGAGGAGGCCGAGCAGTACTTC
>TRBJ2-1|16|.|TRBD2|TRBV11-2
CASSLSRLAGYNEQFF
TGTGCCAGCAGCTTATCCCGACTAGCGGGGTACAATGAGCAGTTCTTC
>TRBJ2-4|14|.|TRBD2|TRBV13
CASSLYSTSNIQYF
TGTGCCAGCAGCTTATACTCGACTAGCAACATTCAGTACTTC
>TRBJ2-1|18|.|TRBD2|TRBV10-3
CAISESFGLAAYGLEQFF
TGTGCCATCAGTGAGTCGTTTGGGCTAGCGGCCTACGGGCTCGAGCAGTTCTTC
>TRBJ1-4|14|once|TRBD1|TRBV28
CASSLDRANEKLFF
TGTGCCAGCAGTTTAGACAGGGCTAATGAAAAACTGTTTTTT
>TRBJ2-3|13|.|.|TRBV11-2
CASSLPFTDTQYF
TGTGCCAGCAGCTTACCCTTTACAGATACGCAGTATTTT
>TRBJ1-6|14|.|.|TRBV27
CASSFGLNNSPLHF
TGTGCCAGCAGTTTTGGACTAAATAATTCACCCCTCCACTTT
>TRBJ2-7|17|.|TRBD1|TRBV7-6
CASSFRSGGARFGEQYF
TGTGCCAGCAGCTTTAGATCAGGGGGCGCCAGGTTCGGCGAGCAGTACTTC
>TRBJ1-1|17|.|TRBD1|TRBV4-2
CASSQDHLIGTDTEAFF
TGTGCCAGCAGCCAAGATCACCTCATCGGGACAGACACTGAAGCTTTCTTT
>TRBJ1-2|15|.|TRBD1|TRBV19
CASSIAPQGFYGYTF
TGTGCCAGTAGTATCGCCCCACAGGGGTTCTATGGCTACACCTTC
>TRBJ1-4|16|.|.|TRBV5-1
CASSPIGQLTNEKLFF
TGCGCCAGCAGCCCCATAGGACAGTTAACTAATGAAAAACTGTTTTTT
>TRBJ2-2|11|once|TRBD2|TRBV4-3
CGTSDTGELFF
TGCGGGACTAGTGACACCGGGGAGCTGTTTTTT
>TRBJ2-3|12|.|.|TRBV7-2
CASSFTRDTQYF
TGTGCCAGCAGCTTTACACGAGATACGCAGTATTTT
>TRBJ2-1|15|once|.|TRBV6-6
CASSEAGYSYNEQFF
TGTGCCAGCAGTGAGGCTGGTTACTCCTACAATGAGCAGTTCTTC
>TRBJ1-1|13|.|.|TRBV5-5
CASSLTGWTEAFF
TGTGCCAGCAGCTTGACAGGGTGGACTGAAGCTTTCTTT
>TRBJ2-7|12|.|.|TRBV30
CAWSPVLYEQYF
TGTGCCTGGAGCCCCGTTCTCTACGAGCAGTACTTC
>TRBJ2-2|15|.|.|TRBV29-1
CSAMAGALDTGELFF
TGCAGCGCAATGGCTGGGGCTCTAGACACCGGGGAGCTGTTTTTT
>TRBJ1-5|12|.|.|TRBV7-9
CASSLSRGSQHF
TGTGCCAGCAGCTTGAGCAGGGGATCCCAGCATTTT
>TRBJ2-5|15|.|TRBD1|TRBV5-1
CASSWTGWGQETQYF
TGCGCCAGCAGCTGGACAGGGTGGGGGCAAGAGACCCAGTACTTC
>TRBJ2-1|15|.|TRBD2|TRBV2
CASSHTGGSYNEQFF
TGTGCCAGCAGCCATACGGGAGGATCCTACAATGAGCAGTTCTTC
>TRBJ2-1|16|.|TRBD2|TRBV28
CASSLWGTSGYNEQFF
TGTGCCAGCAGTTTATGGGGGACTAGCGGTTACAATGAGCAGTTCTTC
>TRBJ2-1|13|.|.|TRBV6-5
CASRLDKKREQFF
TGTGCCAGCAGACTCGACAAGAAACGAGAGCAGTTCTTC